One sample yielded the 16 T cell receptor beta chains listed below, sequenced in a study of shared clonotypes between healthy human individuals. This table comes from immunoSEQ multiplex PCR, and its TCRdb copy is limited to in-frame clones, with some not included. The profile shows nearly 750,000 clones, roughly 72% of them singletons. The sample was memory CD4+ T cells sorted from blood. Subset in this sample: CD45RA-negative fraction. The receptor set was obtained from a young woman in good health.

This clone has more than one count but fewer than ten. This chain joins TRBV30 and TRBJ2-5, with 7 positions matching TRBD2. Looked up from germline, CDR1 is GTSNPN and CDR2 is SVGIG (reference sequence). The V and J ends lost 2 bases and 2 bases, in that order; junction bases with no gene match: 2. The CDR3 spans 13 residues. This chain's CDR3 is CAWSNGGQETQYF. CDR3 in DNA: TGTGCCTGGAGTAACGGGGGGCAAGAGACCCAGTACTTC. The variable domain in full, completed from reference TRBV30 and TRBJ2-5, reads SQTIHQWPATLVQPVGSPLSLECTVEGTSNPNLYWYRQAAGRGLQLLFYSVGIGQISSEVPQNLSASRPQDRQFILSSKKLLLSDSGFYLCAWSNGGQETQYFGPGTRLLVL.

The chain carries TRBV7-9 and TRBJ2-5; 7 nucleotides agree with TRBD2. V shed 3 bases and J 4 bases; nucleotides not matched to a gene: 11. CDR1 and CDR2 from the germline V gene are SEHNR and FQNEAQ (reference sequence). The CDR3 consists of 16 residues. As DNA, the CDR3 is TGTGCCAGCAGCTTGGGTAGCGGGCGATTCGGAGAGACCCAGTACTTC. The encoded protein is CASSLGSGRFGETQYF.

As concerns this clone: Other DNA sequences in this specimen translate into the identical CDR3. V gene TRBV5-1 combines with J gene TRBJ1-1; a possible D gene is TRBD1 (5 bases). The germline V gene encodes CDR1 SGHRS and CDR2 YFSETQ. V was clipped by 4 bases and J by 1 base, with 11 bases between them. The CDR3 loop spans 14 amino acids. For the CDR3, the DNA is TGCGCCAGCAGCGGCGGGACGGAGAACACTGAAGCTTTCTTT. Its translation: CASSGGTENTEAFF.

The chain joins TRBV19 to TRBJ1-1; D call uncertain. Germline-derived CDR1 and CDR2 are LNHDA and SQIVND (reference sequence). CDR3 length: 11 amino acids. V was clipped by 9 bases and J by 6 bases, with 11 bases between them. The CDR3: CASTKLSEAFF. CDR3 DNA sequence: TGTGCCAGCACCAAACTTTCTGAAGCTTTCTTT.

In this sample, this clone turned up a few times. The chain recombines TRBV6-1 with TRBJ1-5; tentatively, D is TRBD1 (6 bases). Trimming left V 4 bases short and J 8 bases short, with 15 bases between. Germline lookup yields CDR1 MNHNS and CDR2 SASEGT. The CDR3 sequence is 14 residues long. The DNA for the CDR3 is TGTGCCAGCAGTGGGCGGCCGACAGGCGAGCCCCAGCATTTT. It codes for CASSGRPTGEPQHF.

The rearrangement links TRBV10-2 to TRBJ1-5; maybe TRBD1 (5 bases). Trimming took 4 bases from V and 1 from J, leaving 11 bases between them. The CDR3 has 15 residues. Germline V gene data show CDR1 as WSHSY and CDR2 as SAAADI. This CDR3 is CASSVFRDSNQPQHF. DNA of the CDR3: TGCGCCAGCAGTGTCTTCCGGGACAGCAATCAGCCCCAGCATTTT.

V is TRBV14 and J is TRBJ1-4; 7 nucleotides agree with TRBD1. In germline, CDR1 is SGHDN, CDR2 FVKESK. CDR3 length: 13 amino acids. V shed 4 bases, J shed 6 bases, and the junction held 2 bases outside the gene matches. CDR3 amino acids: CASSRGTDEKLFF. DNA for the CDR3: TGTGCCAGCAGCCGAGGGACAGATGAAAAACTGTTTTTT.

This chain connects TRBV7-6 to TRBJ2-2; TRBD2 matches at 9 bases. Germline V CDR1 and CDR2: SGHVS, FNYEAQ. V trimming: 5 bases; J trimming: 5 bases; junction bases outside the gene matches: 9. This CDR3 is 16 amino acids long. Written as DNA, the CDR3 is TGTGCCAGCAGCGTTAGCGGGAGCGTTGGGACCGGGGAGCTGTTTTTT. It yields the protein CASSVSGSVGTGELFF.

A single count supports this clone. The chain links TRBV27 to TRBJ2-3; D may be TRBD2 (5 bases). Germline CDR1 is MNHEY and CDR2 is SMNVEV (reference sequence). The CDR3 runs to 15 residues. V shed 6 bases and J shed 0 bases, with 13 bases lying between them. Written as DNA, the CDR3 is TGTGCCAGCAGCCCACCCGGACTTAGCACAGATACGCAGTATTTT. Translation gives CASSPPGLSTDTQYF.

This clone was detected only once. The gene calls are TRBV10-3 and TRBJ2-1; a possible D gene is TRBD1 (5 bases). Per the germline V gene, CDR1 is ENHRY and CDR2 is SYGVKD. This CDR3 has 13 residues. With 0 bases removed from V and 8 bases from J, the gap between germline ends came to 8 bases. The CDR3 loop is CAISESSGYEQFF. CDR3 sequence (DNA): TGTGCCATCAGTGAGTCTTCAGGGTATGAGCAGTTCTTC.

CDR3 loop: CASSYVRGGNYGYTF. CDR3 sequence (DNA): TGTGCCAGCAGTTACGTGAGGGGAGGGAACTATGGCTACACCTTC. The chain recombines TRBV6-6 with TRBJ1-2; TRBD1 is a possible D gene (5 bases). Germline V CDR1 and CDR2: MNHNY, SVGAGI (reference sequence). This CDR3 has 15 residues. Trimming stripped 2 bases from V and 2 bases from J, with 12 bases between.

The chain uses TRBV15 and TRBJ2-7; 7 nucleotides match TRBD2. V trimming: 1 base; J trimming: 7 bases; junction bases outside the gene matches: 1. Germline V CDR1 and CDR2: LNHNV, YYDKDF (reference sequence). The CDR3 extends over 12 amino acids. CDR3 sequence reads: CATSRGEGEQYF. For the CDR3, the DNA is TGTGCCACCAGCAGAGGGGAGGGTGAGCAGTACTTC.

CDR3: CASSRLDRSNTDTQYF. CDR3 coding DNA: TGTGCCAGCTCGCGCTTGGACAGGTCAAACACAGATACGCAGTATTTT. The chain carries TRBV18 and TRBJ2-3; 7 positions agree with TRBD1. The CDR3 has 16 amino acids. V was clipped by 6 bases and J by 2 bases; unmatched bases: 11. The V gene's germline CDR1 is KGHSH and CDR2 LQKENI. Together with reference TRBV18 and TRBJ2-3, the CDR3 gives the full variable domain: NAGVMQNPRHLVRRRGQEARLRCSPMKGHSHVYWYRQLPEEGLKFMVYLQKENIIDESGMPKERFSAEFPKEGPSILRIQQVVRGDSAAYFCASSRLDRSNTDTQYFGPGTRLTVL.

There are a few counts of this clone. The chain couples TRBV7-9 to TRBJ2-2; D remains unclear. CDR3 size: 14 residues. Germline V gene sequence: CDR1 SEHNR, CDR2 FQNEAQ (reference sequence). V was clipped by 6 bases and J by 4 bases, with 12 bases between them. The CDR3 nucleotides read TGTGCCAGCAGTCCCTATGGTAGCACCGGGGAGCTGTTTTTT. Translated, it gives CASSPYGSTGELFF. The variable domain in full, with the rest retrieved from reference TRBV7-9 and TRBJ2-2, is DTGVSQNPRHKITKRGQNVTFRCDPISEHNRLYWYRQTLGQGPEFLTYFQNEAQLEKSRLLSDRFSAERPKGSFSTLEIQRTEQGDSAMYLCASSPYGSTGELFFGEGSRLTVL.

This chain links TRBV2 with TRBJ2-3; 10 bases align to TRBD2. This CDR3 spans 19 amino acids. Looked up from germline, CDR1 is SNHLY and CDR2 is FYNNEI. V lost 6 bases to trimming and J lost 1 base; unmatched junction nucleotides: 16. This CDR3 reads CASSAIAGGRSVGTDTQYF. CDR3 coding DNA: TGTGCCAGCAGCGCTATAGCGGGAGGCCGGTCAGTTGGCACAGATACGCAGTATTTT.

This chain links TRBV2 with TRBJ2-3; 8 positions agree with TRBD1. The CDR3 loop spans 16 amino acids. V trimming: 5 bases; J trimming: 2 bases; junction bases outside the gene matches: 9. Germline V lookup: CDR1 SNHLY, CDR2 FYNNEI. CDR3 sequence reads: CASSPGQGGYTDTQYF. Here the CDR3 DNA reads TGTGCCAGCAGTCCCGGACAGGGAGGTTACACAGATACGCAGTATTTT.